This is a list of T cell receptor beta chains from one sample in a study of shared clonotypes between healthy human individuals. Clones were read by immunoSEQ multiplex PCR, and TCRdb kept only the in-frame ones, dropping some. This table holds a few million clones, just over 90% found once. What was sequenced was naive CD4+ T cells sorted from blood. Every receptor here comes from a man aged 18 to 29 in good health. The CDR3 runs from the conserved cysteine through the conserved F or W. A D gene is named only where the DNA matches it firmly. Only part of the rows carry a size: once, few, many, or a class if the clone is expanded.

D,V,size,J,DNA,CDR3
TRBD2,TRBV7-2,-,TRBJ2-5,TGTGCCAGCAGCTTAAGGAGCGGGGTGGAGACCCAGTACTTC,CASSLRSGVETQYF
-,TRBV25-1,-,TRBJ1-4,TGTGCCAGCAGTGCCACGTGGGGGGTCGGCGAAAAACTGTTTTTT,CASSATWGVGEKLFF
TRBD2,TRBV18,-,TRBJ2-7,TGTGCCAGCTCACCCGGGCGGGAGAAGTCCTACGAGCAGTACTTC,CASSPGREKSYEQYF
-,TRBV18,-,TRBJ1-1,TGTGCCAGCTCACCATTCGGGGGGGGTTCTGAAGCTTTCTTT,CASSPFGGGSEAFF
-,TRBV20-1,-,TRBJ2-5,TGCAGTGCCGTTCCGAAAGAGACCCAGTACTTC,CSAVPKETQYF
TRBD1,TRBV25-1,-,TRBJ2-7,TGTGCCAGCAGTGAATATATCGCCGAACAGGGGAACTACGAGCAGTACTTC,CASSEYIAEQGNYEQYF
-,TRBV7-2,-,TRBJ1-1,TGTGCCAGCAGCTTGGGGGGGCCGAACACTGAAGCTTTCTTT,CASSLGGPNTEAFF
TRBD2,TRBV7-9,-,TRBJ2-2,TGTGCCAGCAGCTTAGGACTAGCGGTCACCGGGGAGCTGTTTTTT,CASSLGLAVTGELFF
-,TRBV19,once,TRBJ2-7,TGTGCCAGTAGTTTCCCACAAGGGCCTAATCGGGTCGAGCAGTACTTC,CASSFPQGPNRVEQYF
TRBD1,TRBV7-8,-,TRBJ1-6,TGTGCCAGCAGCTTAGGGGGACAGGGCCTGAGCTCCTATAATTCACCCCTCCACTTT,CASSLGGQGLSSYNSPLHF
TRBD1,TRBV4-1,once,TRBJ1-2,TGCGCCAGCAGCCAAAATGAACAGGGGTACTATGGCTACACCTTC,CASSQNEQGYYGYTF
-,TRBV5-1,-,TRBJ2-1,TGCGCCAGCAGCTTGGGCCCCGCCAATGAGCAGTTCTTC,CASSLGPANEQFF
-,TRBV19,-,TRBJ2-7,TGTGCCAGTAGTATGTTGGGGGCGCTGAGCTCGTACGAGCAGTACTTC,CASSMLGALSSYEQYF
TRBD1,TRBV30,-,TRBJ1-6,TGTGCCTGGACGAGAGTGGGGACAGTGAATTCACCCCTCCACTTT,CAWTRVGTVNSPLHF
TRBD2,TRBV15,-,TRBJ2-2,TGTGCCACCAGCTGGCGGGGGGGTTTCACCGGGGAGCTGTTTTTT,CATSWRGGFTGELFF
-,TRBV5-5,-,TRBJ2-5,TGTGCCAGCAGTCAATTCGACGGAGGATCCCTCGAGACCCAGTACTTC,CASSQFDGGSLETQYF
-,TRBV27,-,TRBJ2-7,TGTGCCAGCAGTAGGGGGGACATCTACGAGCAGTACTTC,CASSRGDIYEQYF
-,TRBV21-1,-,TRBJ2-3,TGTGCCAGCAGCTATCGGACGGACACCTTCACAGATACGCAGTATTTT,CASSYRTDTFTDTQYF
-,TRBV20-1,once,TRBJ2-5,TGCAGTGCCCCCAGGGGGGGGACCCAGTACTTC,CSAPRGGTQYF
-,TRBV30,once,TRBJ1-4,TGTGCCTGGAGTCATTCCACAGGGTGGGAAAAACTGTTTTTT,CAWSHSTGWEKLFF
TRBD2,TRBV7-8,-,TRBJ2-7,TGTGCCAGCAGCTTGGGACTAGCGGGGGCCCTCGGCTACGAGCAGTACTTC,CASSLGLAGALGYEQYF
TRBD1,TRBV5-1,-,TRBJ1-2,TGCGCCAGCAGGTGGGGACAGGGAGAATATGGCTACACCTTC,CASRWGQGEYGYTF
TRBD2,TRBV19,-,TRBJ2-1,TGTGCCAGTAGTGTGGGACTAGCGGGGGCAAGCACCTACAATGAGCAGTTCTTC,CASSVGLAGASTYNEQFF
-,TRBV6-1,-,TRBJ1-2,TGTGCCAGCAGTGAAGCGCTTCGGTCCAGGGGCGGCTATGGCTACACCTTC,CASSEALRSRGGYGYTF
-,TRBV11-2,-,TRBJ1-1,TGTGCCAGCAGCTCCCGACAGGCGAGGATGAACACTGAAGCTTTCTTT,CASSSRQARMNTEAFF
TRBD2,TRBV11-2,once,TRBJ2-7,TGTGCCAGCAGCTTAGACTTGGCGGGAGGGGTTCACGAGCAGTACTTC,CASSLDLAGGVHEQYF
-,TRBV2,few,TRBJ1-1,TGTGCCAGCAGTGAGAACTGGGAAGCTTTCTTT,CASSENWEAFF
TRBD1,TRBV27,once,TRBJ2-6,TGTGCCAGCAGTTTACTGGACAGGGTCCTCTCTGGGGCCAACGTCCTGACTTTC,CASSLLDRVLSGANVLTF
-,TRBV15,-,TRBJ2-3,TGTGCCACCAGCAGTTCCAGGGCCACAGATACGCAGTATTTT,CATSSSRATDTQYF
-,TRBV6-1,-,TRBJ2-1,TGTGCCAGCAGTGTGGGCCTCTCCTACAATGAGCAGTTCTTC,CASSVGLSYNEQFF
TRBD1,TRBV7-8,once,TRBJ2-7,TGTGCCAGCAGCCCCCGAACAGGGGGCGCCTACGAGCAGTACTTC,CASSPRTGGAYEQYF
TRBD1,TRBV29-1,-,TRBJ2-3,TGCAGCGGCATCCCCCTCGGACAGGGGCGGTCAGATACGCAGTATTTT,CSGIPLGQGRSDTQYF
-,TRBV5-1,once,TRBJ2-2,TGCGCCAGCAGCCCACATTCCGGGACTGGGACCGCCGGGGAGCTGTTTTTT,CASSPHSGTGTAGELFF
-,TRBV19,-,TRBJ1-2,TGTGCCAGTAGTATTGGGGTTGGCGGCTACACCTTC,CASSIGVGGYTF
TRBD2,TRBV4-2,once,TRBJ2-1,TGTGCCAGCAGCCAAGTTGCTAGCGGGACCTACAATGAGCAGTTCTTC,CASSQVASGTYNEQFF